Shown below are 10 T cell receptor beta chains from a single sample sequenced in a study of CD8 T cells in ankylosing spondylitis. Via MiXCR, TCRdb re-called the 5' RACE reads, giving one row per CDR3 protein. Here the sample spans about 150,000 distinct CDR3 sequences, roughly 44% being singletons. Material for sequencing was synovial fluid, either unsorted or a sorted T cell fraction (not recorded which). These receptors all come from a male donor with ankylosing spondylitis.

The J gene is TRBJ1-1, the V gene TRBV21-1; TRBD1 is the table's D call and was not checked against the DNA. TRBV21-1 is marked as a pseudogene. The CDR3 loop spans 17 amino acids. The CDR3 is CASRPGQLMGRNTEAFF. CDR3 nucleotide sequence: TGTGCCAGCAGGCCGGGACAACTCATGGGGCGAAACACTGAAGCTTTCTTT.

The gene calls are TRBV12-3 or TRBV12-4 and TRBJ1-5, with unresolved D. V was cut by 5 bases and J by 6 bases, with 20 bases left in between. This CDR3 has 16 residues. The CDR3 loop is CASSPRGEKVFQPQHF. In DNA, the CDR3 is TGTGCCAGCAGTCCCCGGGGAGAAAAGGTATTTCAGCCCCAGCATTTT.

The CDR3 nucleotides read TGTGCCACCAGCAGAGATGAGAGCCTCCACTCCTACGAGCAGTACTTC. Translated: CATSRDESLHSYEQYF. The chain carries TRBV15 and TRBJ2-7; D is undetermined. Germline V gene lookup returns CDR1 LNHNV and CDR2 YYDKDF (reference sequence). The V and J ends lost 0 bases and 0 bases respectively, with 12 bases between them. This CDR3 has 16 residues. The whole variable domain, remainder taken from reference TRBV15 and TRBJ2-7, is DAMVIQNPRYQVTQFGKPVTLSCSQTLNHNVMYWYQQKSSQAPKLLFHYYDKDFNNEADTPDNFQSRRPNTSFCFLDIRSPGLGDTAMYLCATSRDESLHSYEQYFGPGTRLTVT.

This clonotype was recorded a few times. The rearrangement uses TRBV11-2 and TRBJ2-7, with TRBD2 matching 14 bases. The CDR3 has 17 amino acids. V trimming: 5 bases; J trimming: 4 bases; junction bases outside the gene matches: 10. The V gene's germline CDR1 is SGHAT and CDR2 FQNNGV. The CDR3 DNA reads TGTGCCAGCAGCGCAACCTCCGGGACTAGCGGGGGATACGAGCAGTACTTC. Protein: CASSATSGTSGGYEQYF.

This clonotype was observed a few times. The V call is TRBV6-2 or TRBV6-3, the J call TRBJ1-4; tentative D call: TRBD1 (5 bases). CDR1 and CDR2 from the germline V gene are MNHEY and SVGEGT. Trimming took off 2 bases at V and 14 bases at J, with 9 bases between the two ends. This CDR3 spans 11 amino acids. The CDR3 DNA follows: TGTGCCAGCAGTTACGGGACTTTGCTGTTTTTT. The encoded protein is CASSYGTLLFF.

The V call is TRBV20-1, the J call TRBJ2-5; 7 bases fit TRBD1. The CDR3 sequence is 13 residues long. Germline V gene lookup returns CDR1 DFQATT and CDR2 SNEGSKA (reference sequence). The J segment lost 5 bases and the V segment lost 2 bases, leaving 5 bases of the junction unmatched. The CDR3 is CSARMTGWETQYF. DNA for the CDR3: TGCAGTGCTAGAATGACAGGGTGGGAGACCCAGTACTTC.

The CDR3 nucleotides are TGTGCCAGCAGCCCCCCCGAGGAATTGGGTGAAGCTTTCTTT. Translated, it gives CASSPPEELGEAFF. This chain joins TRBV28 and TRBJ1-1; D unclear. Germline CDR1 and CDR2: MDHEN and SYDVKM. The CDR3 consists of 14 residues. Trimming took off 6 bases at V and 7 bases at J, with 18 bases between the two ends.

This clonotype occurred many times. V usage is TRBV10-3 and J usage is TRBJ2-3; tentative D call: TRBD1 (6 bases). V was shortened by 0 bases and J by 4 bases, with 23 bases between the two germline ends. Per germline, CDR1 ENHRY and CDR2 SYGVKD. The CDR3 consists of 19 residues. As DNA, the CDR3 is TGTGCCATCAGTGAGTCGATCCTATCGACAGGCAGTTATCCAGATACGCAGTATTTT. It yields the protein CAISESILSTGSYPDTQYF.

Only a few counts were recorded for this clonotype. This chain joins TRBV2 and TRBJ1-5, with a possible D match to TRBD1 (5 bases). Trimming cost V 6 bases and J 2 bases, with 11 bases left between them. The CDR3 contains 14 residues. The V gene's germline CDR1 is SNHLY and CDR2 FYNNEI. The CDR3 DNA follows: TGTGCCAGCAGAGGGGTCAGGGGCAATCAGCCCCAGCATTTT. It codes for CASRGVRGNQPQHF.

The chain is built from TRBV18 and TRBJ1-1; no clear D gene. There are 15 residues in the CDR3. CDR1 is KGHSH, CDR2 LQKENI, per germline. Deletions cut 3 bases from V and 1 base from J, with 12 bases between. In DNA form, the CDR3 reads TGTGCCAGCTCACCGAACATCGCACGGAACACTGAAGCTTTCTTT. Protein sequence: CASSPNIARNTEAFF.